This T cell receptor (beta chain) originates from a study of technical replicates of blood from a few donors. Profiled with immunoSEQ multiplex PCR; TCRdb holds only in-frame clones, not every one. The repertoire includes some 93,000 clones, roughly 96% of them detected once, and 0.26% sits in the top ten. Sequences were obtained from T cells isolated from PBMCs. The receptor was isolated from a human donor in good health.

CDR3 bases: TGTGCCAGCAGTTTAGGGCCTAAGGCTAGCAAGCACTACAATGAGCAGTTCTTC. Its translation: CASSLGPKASKHYNEQFF. V and J are TRBV28 and TRBJ2-1; TRBD2 is a possible D gene (5 bases). Trimming cost V 2 bases and J 3 bases, with 20 bases left between them. Germline V gives CDR1 MDHEN, CDR2 SYDVKM. CDR3 length: 18 amino acids.